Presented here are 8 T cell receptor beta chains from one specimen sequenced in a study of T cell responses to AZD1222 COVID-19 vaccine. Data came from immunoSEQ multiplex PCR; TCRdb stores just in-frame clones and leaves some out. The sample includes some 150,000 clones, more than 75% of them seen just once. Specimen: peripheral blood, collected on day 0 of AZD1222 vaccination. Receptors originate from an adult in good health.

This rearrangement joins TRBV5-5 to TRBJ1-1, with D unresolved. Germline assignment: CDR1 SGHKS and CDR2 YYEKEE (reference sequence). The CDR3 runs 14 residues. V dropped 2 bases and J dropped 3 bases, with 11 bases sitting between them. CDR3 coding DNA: TGTGCCAGCAGCTTTCAGGTTGGGTACACTGAAGCTTTCTTT. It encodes CASSFQVGYTEAFF.

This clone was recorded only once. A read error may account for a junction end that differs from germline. In DNA form, the CDR3 reads TGCGCCAGCGGCTTTGGTCCGAGCACCGGGGAGCTGTTTTTT. This encodes CASGFGPSTGELFF. This chain links TRBV5-1 with TRBJ2-2; D ambiguous. The V gene's germline CDR1 is SGHRS and CDR2 YFSETQ. The CDR3 consists of 14 residues.

CDR3 coding DNA: TGTGCCAGCAGCTTATATCTCGCTGAAGCTTTCTTT. Translation gives CASSLYLAEAFF. The rearrangement joins TRBV5-8 to TRBJ1-1; unclear D gene. Germline V gene lookup returns CDR1 SGHTS and CDR2 YDEGEE. CDR3 length equals 12 residues. V lost 2 bases to trimming and J lost 6 bases, with 8 bases between them. The full variable domain, completed using reference TRBV5-8 and TRBJ1-1, is EAGVTQSPTHLIKTRGQQATLRCSPISGHTSVYWYQQALGLGLQFLLWYDEGEERNRGNFPPRFSGRQFPNYSSELNVNALELEDSALYLCASSLYLAEAFFGQGTRLTVV.

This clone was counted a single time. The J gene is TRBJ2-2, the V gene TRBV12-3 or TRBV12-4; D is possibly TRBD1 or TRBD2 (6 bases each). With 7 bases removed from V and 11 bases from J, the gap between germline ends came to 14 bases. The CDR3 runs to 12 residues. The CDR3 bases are TGTGCCAGCATCGGGGGCAGGGTTGAGCTGTTTTTT. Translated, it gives CASIGGRVELFF.

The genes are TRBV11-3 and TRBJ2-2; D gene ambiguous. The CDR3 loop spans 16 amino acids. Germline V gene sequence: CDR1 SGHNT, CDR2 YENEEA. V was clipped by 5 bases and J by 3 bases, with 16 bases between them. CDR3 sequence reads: CASSQIQGPYTGELFF. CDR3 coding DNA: TGTGCCAGCAGCCAGATTCAAGGGCCCTACACCGGGGAGCTGTTTTTT.

The CDR3 DNA sequence: TGTGCCAGCAGCGCGACAGGGGCGAACACTGAAGCTTTCTTT. Its protein product is CASSATGANTEAFF. V gene TRBV9 combines with J gene TRBJ1-1, with TRBD1 identical over 8 bases. Germline values: CDR1 SGDLS, CDR2 YYNGEE. V was clipped by 3 bases and J by 1 base; unmatched bases: 2. The CDR3 sequence is 14 residues long.

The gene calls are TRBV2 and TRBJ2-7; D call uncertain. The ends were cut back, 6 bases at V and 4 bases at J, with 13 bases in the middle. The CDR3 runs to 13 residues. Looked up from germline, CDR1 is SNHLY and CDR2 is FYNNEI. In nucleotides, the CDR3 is TGTGCCAGCAGGCCAGATATCAAGTACGAGCAGTACTTC. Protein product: CASRPDIKYEQYF.

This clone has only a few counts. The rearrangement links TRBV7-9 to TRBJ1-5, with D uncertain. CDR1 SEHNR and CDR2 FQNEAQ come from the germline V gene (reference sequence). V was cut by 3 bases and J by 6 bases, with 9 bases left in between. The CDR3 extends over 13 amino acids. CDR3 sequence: CASSFGSGQPQHF. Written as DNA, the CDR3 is TGTGCCAGCAGCTTCGGGTCCGGTCAGCCCCAGCATTTT.